The 9 T cell receptor beta chains given below trace back to one sample, sequenced in a study of T cell responses to AZD1222 COVID-19 vaccine (dated by TCRdb to about 2021). The library was generated by the immunoSEQ multiplex PCR assay. The table was pulled from immuneACCESS by TCRdb, which kept in-frame rearrangements only. Such tables lose some clones; where checked, under half of the loss comes from unresolved V genes, and the rest has no known cause. The sample yields around 130,000 clones; 93% were counted once. Jointly, the top ten make up more than 4.5% of the sample. The time point label, read with the paper, signifies: baseline before first vaccination. This specimen was peripheral blood, taken on day 0 of AZD1222 vaccination. The receptors stem from an adult in good health.

The chain combines TRBV5-1 with TRBJ2-7; 7 bases line up with TRBD2. J gave up 3 bases and V 2 bases, and 8 bases lay outside the gene matches. The germline gives CDR1 SGHRS, CDR2 YFSETQ. The CDR3 is 15 residues long. In nucleotides, the CDR3 is TGCGCCAGCAGCTTTTCTGGGGGGGACTTCTACGAGCAGTACTTC. It codes for CASSFSGGDFYEQYF.

The V call is TRBV7-2, the J call TRBJ2-7; D is unclear. Germline CDR1 and CDR2: SGHTA and FQGNSA. The CDR3 length is 14 residues. The ends were cut back, 1 base at V and 3 bases at J, with 10 bases in the middle. The CDR3: CASSLDSSGYEQYF. In nucleotides, the CDR3 is TGTGCCAGCAGCTTAGACAGTTCGGGCTACGAGCAGTACTTC.

This chain joins TRBV5-1 and TRBJ1-4; D gene unclear. The CDR3 consists of 14 residues. Germline V lookup: CDR1 SGHRS, CDR2 YFSETQ. V was shortened by 4 bases and J by 6 bases, with 13 bases between the two germline ends. The CDR3 coding sequence is TGCGCCAGCAGCCCGGGATTCCGGGATGAAAAACTGTTTTTT. Translation: CASSPGFRDEKLFF. The full variable domain, rest sourced from reference TRBV5-1 and TRBJ1-4, is KAGVTQTPRYLIKTRGQQVTLSCSPISGHRSVSWYQQTPGQGLQFLFEYFSETQRNKGNFPGRFSGRQFSNSRSEMNVSTLELGDSALYLCASSPGFRDEKLFFGSGTQLSVL.

This clone was seen a single time. The chain recombines TRBV27 with TRBJ1-5, with D tentatively TRBD1 (6 bases). Germline V CDR1 and CDR2: MNHEY, SMNVEV (reference sequence). The CDR3 consists of 12 residues. With 8 bases removed from V and 4 bases from J, the gap between germline ends came to 9 bases. In nucleotides, the CDR3 is TGTGCCAGCCGTCAGGGGAATCAGCCCCAGCATTTT. Amino acid sequence: CASRQGNQPQHF.

The chain uses TRBV10-3 and TRBJ1-3; TRBD1 matches at 7 bases. From germline, CDR1 is ENHRY and CDR2 SYGVKD. The CDR3 sequence is 14 residues long. Germline trimming cut 10 bases from V and 1 base from J; bases unmatched to any gene: 7. In nucleotides, the CDR3 is TGTGCCAGTAACGACAGGGCTTCTGGAAACACCATATATTTT. It translates to CASNDRASGNTIYF.

The rearrangement links TRBV19 to TRBJ2-1; 7 bases match TRBD2. V was clipped by 1 base and J by 6 bases; unmatched bases: 6. CDR1 and CDR2 (germline): LNHDA, SQIVND (reference sequence). This CDR3 has 15 residues. CDR3 sequence: CASSIVGAGPNEQFF. CDR3 bases: TGTGCCAGTAGTATAGTTGGAGCGGGGCCCAATGAGCAGTTCTTC.

The chain employs TRBV19 and TRBJ2-1; 10 bases fit TRBD2. CDR1 and CDR2 from the germline V gene are LNHDA and SQIVND (reference sequence). CDR3 length: 17 amino acids. With V trimmed by 4 bases and J by 4 bases, 10 bases remained unmatched. The CDR3 DNA reads TGTGCCAGTAGTAGAAATCTAGCGGGAGTAGTTTACAATGAGCAGTTCTTC. It specifies CASSRNLAGVVYNEQFF.

The chain uses TRBV7-2 and TRBJ2-3; D may be TRBD1 (5 bases). The V and J ends lost 6 bases and 0 bases respectively, with 10 bases between them. Germline CDR1 is SGHTA and CDR2 is FQGNSA. The CDR3 loop spans 14 amino acids. The CDR3 sequence is CASSKQASTDTQYF. The CDR3 DNA follows: TGTGCCAGCAGTAAACAGGCAAGCACAGATACGCAGTATTTT.

The J gene is TRBJ2-5, the V gene TRBV5-4, with no clear D. Trimming stripped 0 bases from V and 3 bases from J, with 6 bases between. The CDR3 length is 13 residues. The germline V gene has CDR1 SGHNT and CDR2 YYREEE (reference sequence). The DNA of the CDR3 is TGTGCCAGCAGCTTGGGGCAGGAAGAGACCCAGTACTTC. The encoded protein is CASSLGQEETQYF.